What follows are 21 T cell receptor beta chains derived from one specimen sequenced in a study of blood T cell repertoires in COVID-19. Clones were sequenced by immunoSEQ multiplex PCR, and TCRdb holds only the in-frame ones, with some missing. Of hundreds of thousands of clones in the sample, approximately 86% were seen once. The sample consisted of peripheral blood. Receptors originate from a woman aged 70-85 years with COVID-19, enrolled during active disease.

This sequence joins TRBV30 and TRBJ2-2, with TRBD1 matching over 7 bases. The CDR3 runs to 16 residues. Trimming removed 0 bases from V and 6 bases from J; junction bases left unmatched: 10. The V gene's germline CDR1 is GTSNPN and CDR2 SVGIG (reference sequence). CDR3 in DNA: TGTGCCTGGAGTGTGAGGGGGCTCCTCTTCCCCGGGGAGCTGTTTTTT. Protein: CAWSVRGLLFPGELFF.

The CDR3 loop reads CATSDSRGFGIYGYTF. DNA of the CDR3: TGTGCCACCAGTGATTCAAGGGGGTTTGGAATCTATGGCTACACCTTC. V usage is TRBV24-1 and J usage is TRBJ1-2, with TRBD1 as a possible D gene (6 bases). This CDR3 region has 16 residues. The germline V gene has CDR1 KGHDR and CDR2 SFDVKD. The V gene lost 2 bases and the J gene lost 4 bases, with 16 bases spanning the gap.

This chain uses TRBV14 with TRBJ1-6; D perhaps matches TRBD1 (5 bases). V was trimmed by 1 base and J by 9 bases, leaving 10 bases between them. CDR1 and CDR2 from the germline V gene are SGHDN and FVKESK. The CDR3 loop spans 14 amino acids. In DNA, the CDR3 is TGTGCCAGCAGCCAAGCCGGGGGAAGTTCACCCCTCCACTTT. It codes for CASSQAGGSSPLHF.

This clone has more than one count but fewer than ten. The V gene is TRBV30, the J gene TRBJ1-2; D call uncertain. Between the trimmed V and J ends, which lost 2 bases and 7 bases, there was a span of 11 bases. The germline CDR1 and CDR2 sequences are GTSNPN and SVGIG (reference sequence). The CDR3 runs 12 residues. The CDR3 is CAWSFWSGGYTF. DNA for the CDR3: TGTGCCTGGAGTTTCTGGTCGGGTGGCTACACCTTC.

This chain uses TRBV4-1 with TRBJ1-6; weak D call: TRBD1 (5 bases). The CDR3 has 17 amino acids. Germline lookup yields CDR1 MGHRA and CDR2 YSYEKL. The V gene lost 2 bases and the J gene lost 3 bases, with 14 bases spanning the gap. The CDR3 is CASSQPLRGLYNSPLHF. The CDR3 DNA reads TGCGCCAGCAGCCAACCACTAAGGGGCCTCTATAATTCACCCCTCCACTTT.

The rearrangement links TRBV12-2 to TRBJ2-1; the D call of TRBD2 is as the table states it, not checked on the DNA. TRBV12-2 is a known pseudogene. The CDR3 extends over 20 amino acids. The CDR3 coding sequence is TGTGCAAGTCGCTTCTCTAGCGGGGGTGGACCCTCGAGCTCCTACAATGAGCAGTTCTTC. Protein sequence: CASRFSSGGGPSSSYNEQFF.

The CDR3 DNA follows: TGTGCCAGCAGTCTTTTTAGCCGACCGACCAATTCACCCCTCCACTTT. Translated, it gives CASSLFSRPTNSPLHF. The chain recombines TRBV28 with TRBJ1-6; D is undetermined. Germline V gene sequence: CDR1 MDHEN, CDR2 SYDVKM. The germline V and J ends were trimmed by 5 bases and 7 bases, with 18 bases remaining between them. The CDR3 is 16 residues long.

The genes are TRBV6-5 and TRBJ1-4, with TRBD1 matching 8 bases. CDR3 length: 15 residues. V lost 7 bases to trimming and J lost 8 bases; unmatched junction nucleotides: 12. Per the germline V gene, CDR1 is MNHEY and CDR2 is SVGAGI. The CDR3, as DNA: TGTGCCAGCACTAAATTAGACAGGGGTACGGAAAAACTGTTTTTT. It codes for CASTKLDRGTEKLFF.

The count of this clone is one. The CDR3 sequence is CASSLGFGQGGIQYF. The CDR3 coding sequence is TGTGCCAGCAGCTTAGGTTTCGGGCAGGGGGGCATTCAGTACTTC. The chain is built from TRBV7-2 and TRBJ2-4; TRBD1 might be the D (7 bases). CDR1 and CDR2 from the germline V gene are SGHTA and FQGNSA. V gave up 1 base and J gave up 9 bases, with 16 bases separating them. The CDR3 totals 15 residues.

The CDR3 reads CASSYGETQYF. CDR3 sequence (DNA): TGTGCCAGCAGTTACGGCGAGACCCAGTACTTC. The chain is built from TRBV6-6 and TRBJ2-5; D call uncertain. Trimming stripped 2 bases from V and 5 bases from J, with 3 bases between. The CDR3 is 11 residues long. The germline V gene has CDR1 MNHNY and CDR2 SVGAGI (reference sequence).

The chain is built from TRBV24-1 and TRBJ2-2, with a possible D match to TRBD2 (7 bases). The germline CDR1 and CDR2 sequences are KGHDR and SFDVKD. The CDR3 consists of 16 residues. Trimming shortened V by 3 bases and J by 3 bases, and 13 bases separated the two germline ends. This chain's CDR3 is CATSDPKGGDTGELFF. In nucleotides, the CDR3 is TGTGCCACCAGTGATCCTAAGGGGGGGGACACCGGGGAGCTGTTTTTT.

This clone was seen a few times. The V call is TRBV15, the J call TRBJ1-5; TRBD1 might be the D (6 bases). Germline loops: CDR1 LNHNV, CDR2 YYDKDF (reference sequence). The CDR3 length is 13 residues. With 5 bases removed from V and 3 bases from J, the gap between germline ends came to 8 bases. The CDR3 region is CATSPGDNQPQHF. DNA of the CDR3: TGTGCCACCAGCCCAGGGGACAATCAGCCCCAGCATTTT.

This clone was detected once. The V gene is TRBV7-9, the J gene TRBJ2-7, with D unclear. The V end was cut by 0 bases, the J end by 2 bases, with 11 bases between. Germline V CDR1 and CDR2: SEHNR, FQNEAQ (reference sequence). CDR3 length: 15 residues. For the CDR3, the DNA is TGTGCCAGCAGCTTAGCTGGCAGCCTAGCCTACGAGCAGTACTTC. As protein: CASSLAGSLAYEQYF.

This clone has a handful of counts. V is TRBV7-2 and J is TRBJ1-2, with D perhaps TRBD1 (6 bases). CDR1 is SGHTA, CDR2 FQGNSA, per germline. V was cut by 3 bases and J by 0 bases, with 11 bases left in between. There are 15 residues in the CDR3. CDR3 loop: CASSFPTGPNYGYTF. The DNA of the CDR3 is TGTGCCAGCAGCTTCCCGACAGGTCCTAACTATGGCTACACCTTC.

The rearrangement links TRBV2 to TRBJ2-7; D is possibly TRBD2 (6 bases). Germline-derived CDR1 and CDR2 are SNHLY and FYNNEI. The CDR3 has 13 residues. V was shortened by 8 bases and J by 0 bases, with 11 bases between the two germline ends. The CDR3 sequence: CASYYGSSYEQYF. The CDR3 nucleotides read TGTGCCAGCTATTACGGGAGCTCCTACGAGCAGTACTTC.

The chain combines TRBV28 with TRBJ2-5; D uncertain. Germline CDR1 reads MDHEN; CDR2 reads SYDVKM. The CDR3 length is 14 residues. Trimming left V 1 base short and J 3 bases short, with 9 bases between. CDR3 in amino acids: CASSLLRTEETQYF. The CDR3 DNA follows: TGTGCCAGCAGTTTATTAAGAACGGAAGAGACCCAGTACTTC.

The chain links TRBV15 to TRBJ2-5, with D hard to call. This CDR3 is built from 14 residues. The germline CDR1 and CDR2 sequences are LNHNV and YYDKDF (reference sequence). The V and J ends lost 7 bases and 5 bases respectively, with 17 bases between them. The CDR3 loop reads CATKKTSERETQYF. The CDR3 DNA reads as TGTGCCACCAAAAAGACGTCCGAGAGGGAGACCCAGTACTTC.

The rearrangement uses TRBV28 and TRBJ1-3, with 7 bases lining up with TRBD1. There are 18 residues in the CDR3. V shed 7 bases, J shed 1 base, and the junction held 16 bases outside the gene matches. Germline CDR1 is MDHEN and CDR2 is SYDVKM. The CDR3 nucleotides read TGTGCCAGCAACCCCGGACAGGTCGATGGGAGGTCTGGAAACACCATATATTTT. Amino acid sequence: CASNPGQVDGRSGNTIYF.

The chain recombines TRBV6-5 with TRBJ2-3; no clear D. V lost 7 bases and J 2 bases, leaving 7 bases between the germline ends. The CDR3 totals 12 residues. CDR1 is MNHEY, CDR2 SVGAGI, per germline. Here the CDR3 reads CASTRNTDTQYF. CDR3 sequence (DNA): TGTGCCAGCACCAGAAACACAGATACGCAGTATTTT.

The J gene is TRBJ1-6, the V gene TRBV12-3 or TRBV12-4; 7 bases line up with TRBD1. The J segment lost 8 bases and the V segment lost 6 bases, leaving 4 bases of the junction unmatched. The CDR3 sequence is 13 residues long. The DNA for the CDR3 is TGTGCCAGCAGGTTCACAGGGGATTCACCCCTCCACTTT. It encodes CASRFTGDSPLHF.

The sample holds a few counts of this clone. V is TRBV3-1 (or the pseudogene TRBV3-2) and J is TRBJ1-2; TRBD1 is a possible D gene (6 bases). CDR1 is LGHDT, CDR2 YNNKEL, per germline (reference sequence). V lost 1 base to trimming and J lost 4 bases, with 10 bases between them. This CDR3 spans 14 amino acids. In DNA form, the CDR3 reads TGTGCCAGCAGCCAAGTTCAGGGGAGCTATGGCTACACCTTC. Amino acids: CASSQVQGSYGYTF.